This note documents a single T cell receptor beta chain sequence. Sequenced by immunoSEQ multiplex PCR; TCRdb stores in-frame clones only, minus some. The table has 200,000 to 250,000 clones, approximately 80% seen once. Germline values: CDR1 MNHNS, CDR2 SASEGT. The V and J ends lost 2 bases and 0 bases, in that order; junction bases with no gene match: 3. The CDR3 consists of 15 residues. The sample belongs to a study of blood T cell repertoires in COVID-19. Across the study: COVID-19 samples collected from the United States, Italy and Spain covered acute and convalescent phases. In each case, the material was cDNA or gDNA derived from T cells, B-cell-depleted T cells, or PBMCs.

The source is a woman aged 40-49 years who had recovered from COVID-19. The sample taken for sequencing was peripheral blood. The chain joins TRBV6-1 to TRBJ2-5; 7 nucleotides match TRBD1. CDR3 coding DNA: TGTGCCAGCAGTGAAATGGGACAGTACCAAGAGACCCAGTACTTC. Its translation is CASSEMGQYQETQYF.